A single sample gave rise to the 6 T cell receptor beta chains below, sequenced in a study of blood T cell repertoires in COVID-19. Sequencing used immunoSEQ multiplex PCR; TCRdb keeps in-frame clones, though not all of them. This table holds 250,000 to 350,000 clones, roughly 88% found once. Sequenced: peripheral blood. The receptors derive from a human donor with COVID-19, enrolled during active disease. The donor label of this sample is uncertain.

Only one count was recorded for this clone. The CDR3 loop reads CASSFRQRANYGYTF. In DNA form, the CDR3 reads TGTGCCAGCAGCTTCCGACAGAGAGCTAACTATGGCTACACCTTC. The chain uses TRBV11-2 and TRBJ1-2, with D possibly matching TRBD1 (5 bases). Germline-derived CDR1 and CDR2 are SGHAT and FQNNGV. V shed 3 bases and J shed 0 bases, with 11 bases lying between them. CDR3 length equals 15 residues.

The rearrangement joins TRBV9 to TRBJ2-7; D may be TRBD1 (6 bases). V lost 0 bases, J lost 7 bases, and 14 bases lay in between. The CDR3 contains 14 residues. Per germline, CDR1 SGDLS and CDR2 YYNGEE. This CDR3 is CASSVGGQSGEQYF. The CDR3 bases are TGTGCCAGCAGCGTAGGGGGACAATCGGGTGAGCAGTACTTC.

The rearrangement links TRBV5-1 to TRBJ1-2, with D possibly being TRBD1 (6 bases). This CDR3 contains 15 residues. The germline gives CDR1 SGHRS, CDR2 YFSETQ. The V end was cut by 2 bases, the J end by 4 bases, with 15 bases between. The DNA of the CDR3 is TGCGCCAGCAGCTTTCGGGGGGCGCCGGGCTATGGCTACACCTTC. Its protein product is CASSFRGAPGYGYTF.

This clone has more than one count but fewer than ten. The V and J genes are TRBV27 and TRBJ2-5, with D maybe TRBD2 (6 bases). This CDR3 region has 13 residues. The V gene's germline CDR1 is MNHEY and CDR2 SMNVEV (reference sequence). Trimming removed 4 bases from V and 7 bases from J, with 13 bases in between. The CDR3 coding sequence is TGTGCCAGCAGTTCGGGAGCTCAGGGGACCCAGTACTTC. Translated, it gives CASSSGAQGTQYF.

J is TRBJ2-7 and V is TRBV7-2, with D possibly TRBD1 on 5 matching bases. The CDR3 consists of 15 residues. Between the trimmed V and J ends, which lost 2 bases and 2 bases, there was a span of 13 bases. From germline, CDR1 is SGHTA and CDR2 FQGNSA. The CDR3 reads CASSLIGQGAYEQYF. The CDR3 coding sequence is TGTGCCAGCAGCTTAATAGGGCAGGGCGCCTACGAGCAGTACTTC.

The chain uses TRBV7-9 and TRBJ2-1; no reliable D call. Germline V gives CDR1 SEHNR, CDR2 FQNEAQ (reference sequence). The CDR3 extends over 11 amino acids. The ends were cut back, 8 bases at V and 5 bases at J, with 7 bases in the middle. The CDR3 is CASWPDNEQFF. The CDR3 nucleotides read TGTGCCAGCTGGCCAGACAATGAGCAGTTCTTC.